The present entry profiles one T cell receptor (beta chain) with its context. Its specificity is not known. Unique molecular identifiers tagged the TCRbeta library. TCRdb itself ran the PCR reads through MiXCR, one entry per CDR3 protein. The repertoire holds about 830,000 distinct CDR3 sequences, roughly 15% seen once, with approximately 4.5% in the top ten. This sample is part of a study of T-cell reconstitution after alpha-beta-depleted transplantation in children. Study outcomes and limitations: Several hundred graft clones that had expanded were reportedly the source of alpha-beta T cells about two months after transplant. Recipient T cells and thymic progenitors that survived were the source of the high TCRbeta diversity seen at day 60 in some patients. T cells produced anew were the main source of T-cell counts and diversity one year after transplant.

This CDR3 contains 18 residues. Per the germline V gene, CDR1 is SGHRS and CDR2 is YFSETQ. V lost 3 bases, J lost 0 bases, and 7 bases stayed unmatched. The chain combines TRBV5-1 with TRBJ2-6; 9 nucleotides match TRBD2. The sequences come from PBMCs, mostly from graft donor cells, collected 360 days after TCRalphabeta/CD19-depleted stem cell transplant. The sequence was collected from a male patient aged 5 to 17 who had a stem cell transplant for acute lymphoblastic leukemia, so the T cells may come from the graft donor. CDR3 in amino acids: CASSSIAGVRSGANVLTF. CDR3 sequence (DNA): TGCGCCAGCAGCTCTATAGCGGGAGTCCGCTCTGGGGCCAACGTCCTGACTTTC.